What follows describes a single T cell receptor (beta chain). These data are taken from a study of T cells after yellow fever vaccination. The germline V gene encodes CDR1 SQVTM and CDR2 ANQGSEA. The CDR3 extends over 13 amino acids. V lost 3 bases and J lost 7; bases outside the gene matches: 7. In TCRdb, the 5' RACE reads were re-called with MiXCR into one record per CDR3 protein. The table shows some 560,000 distinct CDR3 sequences, with around 16% occurring only once. This TCR was recovered from a man aged 18 to 30 who received the YFV17D yellow fever vaccine. This sample comprised PBMCs, obtained less than 6 days after the first yellow fever vaccination. This chain links TRBV29-1 with TRBJ2-7, with TRBD1 matching over 9 bases. The CDR3 DNA follows: TGCAGCGTTGACAAGGACAGGGGACGGGAGCAGTACTTC. Amino acids: CSVDKDRGREQYF.